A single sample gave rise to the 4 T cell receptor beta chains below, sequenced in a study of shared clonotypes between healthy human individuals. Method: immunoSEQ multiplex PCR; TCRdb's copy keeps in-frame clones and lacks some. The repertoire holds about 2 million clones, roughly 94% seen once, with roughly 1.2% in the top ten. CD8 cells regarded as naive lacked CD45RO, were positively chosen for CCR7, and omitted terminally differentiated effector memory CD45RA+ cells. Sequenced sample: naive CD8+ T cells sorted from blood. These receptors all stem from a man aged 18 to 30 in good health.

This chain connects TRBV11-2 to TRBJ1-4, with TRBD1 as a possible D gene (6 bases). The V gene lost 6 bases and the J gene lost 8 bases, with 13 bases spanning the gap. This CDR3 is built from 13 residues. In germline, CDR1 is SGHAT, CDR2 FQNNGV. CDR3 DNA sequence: TGTGCCAGCAGTACCCGAAGGGGGGAAAAACTGTTTTTT. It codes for CASSTRRGEKLFF.

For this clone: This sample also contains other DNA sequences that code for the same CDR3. CDR3 DNA sequence: TGTGCCTGGAGCGAGGGAAACACCATATATTTT. This codes for CAWSEGNTIYF. J is TRBJ1-3 and V is TRBV30; D is unresolved. CDR3 size: 11 residues. The germline gives CDR1 GTSNPN, CDR2 SVGIG (reference sequence). Trimming left V 3 bases short and J 4 bases short, with 4 bases between.

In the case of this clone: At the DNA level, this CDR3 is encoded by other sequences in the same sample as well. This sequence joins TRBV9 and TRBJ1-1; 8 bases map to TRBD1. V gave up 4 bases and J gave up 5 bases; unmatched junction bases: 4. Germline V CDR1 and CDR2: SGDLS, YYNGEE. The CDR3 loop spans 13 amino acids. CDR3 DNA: TGTGCCAGCAGCACCCGGACAGGGACTGAAGCTTTCTTT. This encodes CASSTRTGTEAFF.

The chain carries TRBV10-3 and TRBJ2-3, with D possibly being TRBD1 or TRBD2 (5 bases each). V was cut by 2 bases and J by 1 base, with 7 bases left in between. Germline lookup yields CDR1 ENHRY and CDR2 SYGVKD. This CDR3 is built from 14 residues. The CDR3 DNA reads TGTGCCATCAGTGAGAAGGGACGCACAGATACGCAGTATTTT. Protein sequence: CAISEKGRTDTQYF.